This section outlines one TCR beta chain sequence together with its context. Its antigen target is currently unknown. Base qualities are not recorded, but no much larger clone differs from it by a single base. This sample was taken from a study of CD8 T cells in Susac syndrome (dated by TCRdb to the late 2010s). Context from the whole study: Among the Susac syndrome patients who were sequenced, clinically active disease was present in six and clinical remission was observed in roughly 8. At blood withdrawal, Susac syndrome patients were either therapy-naive, taking corticosteroids (in some cases with IVIg as well), or taking IVIg alone. Whether CD8+ T cell activation and differentiation in Susac syndrome was antigen driven was tested using repertoire sequencing.

General study outcomes and caveats: The number of individuals in the TCR sequencing and HLA analysis was acknowledged as relatively small. In patients with Susac syndrome, the CD4+ T cell repertoire showed no detectable clonal expansion.

Trimming at the junction amounts to 4 bases on V and 2 bases on J, and the germline ends lie 13 bases apart. The CDR3 runs 14 amino acids, cysteine and phenylalanine included. The read is trimmed to its CDR3 DNA, 42 bases read in frame from base 1. The germline V gene gives CDR1 as SGHRS and CDR2 as YFSETQ. RNA was extracted using the RNeasy kit, and roughly 0.45 to 1 ug of the RNA was reverse transcribed with random hexamers. TCR beta CDR3 regions were amplified with the immunoSEQ multiplex PCR assay covering 54 Vbeta and 13 Jbeta segments. Bias from PCR amplification was corrected by using a synthetic template baseline for primer optimization and for computational correction. The paper's data handling went like this. Reads were assigned to V, D and J genes according to IMGT and analyzed in immunoSEQ Analyzer, with only productive sequences retained. To calculate clonality, Shannon entropy was normalized by log2 of the number of productive unique sequences and then subtracted from one. For each patient and control, public and private clones were evaluated within the 100 most prevalent clones. Susac-specific clones were defined as absent from healthy and MS cohorts, some 1,000 published viral clones and other ImmuneACCESS disease sequences. TCRdb applied fastp at Q25 and MiXCR to the public reads, then kept only in-frame beta chains. Each entry is one CDR3 protein sequence, shown with its most common DNA and genes. TCRdb, not the original authors, processed these V and J calls. Counted in this sample were approximately 260,000 distinct CDR3 sequences; 90% to 97% of them appeared once. Of the sample, approximately 0.094% falls within the top ten clones.

Peripheral blood CD8+ and CD4+ T cells from healthy donors, Susac syndrome patients and multiple sclerosis patients were profiled using high-throughput TCR beta sequencing. The Susac syndrome patients fulfilled recently defined diagnostic criteria for either definite or probable disease. Bulk CD8+ and CD4+ T cells were purified by magnetic negative isolation, while CD8+ TEMRA cells were enriched using FACS. Blood was drawn into EDTA tubes, processed within 24 hours, and PBMCs were isolated by density gradient centrifugation. PBMCs destined for TCR sequencing were cryopreserved in liquid nitrogen and later thawed in a 37 °C water bath. A purity of at least 90% was achieved for sorted or isolated CD4+, CD8+ and CD8+ TEMRA cells.

The sequenced sample consisted of CD4+ T cells from PBMCs. The rearrangement joined TRBV5-1 to TRBJ2-7, and possibly TRBD1, on 6 matching bases. The receptor was isolated from a human donor with Susac syndrome. The CDR3 protein: CASSTRQATYEQYF. The DNA sequence follows: TGCGCCAGCAGCACGAGACAGGCGACCTACGAGCAGTACTTC.